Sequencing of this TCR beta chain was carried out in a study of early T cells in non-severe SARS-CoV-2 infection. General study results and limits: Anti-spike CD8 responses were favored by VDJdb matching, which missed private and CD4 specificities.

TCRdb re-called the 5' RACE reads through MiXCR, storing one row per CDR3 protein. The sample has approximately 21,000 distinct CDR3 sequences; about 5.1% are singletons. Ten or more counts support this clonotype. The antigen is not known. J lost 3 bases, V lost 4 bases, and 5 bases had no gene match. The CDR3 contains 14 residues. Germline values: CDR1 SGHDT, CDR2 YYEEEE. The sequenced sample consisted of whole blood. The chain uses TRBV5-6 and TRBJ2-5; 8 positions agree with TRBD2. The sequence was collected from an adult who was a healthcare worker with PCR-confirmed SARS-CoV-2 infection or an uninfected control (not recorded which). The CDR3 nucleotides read TGTGCCAGCAGCCCCTTTAGCGGGGAAGAGACCCAGTACTTC. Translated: CASSPFSGEETQYF.